This T cell receptor (beta chain) was documented in a study of blood T cell repertoires in COVID-19. Whole-study context: The samples span acute and convalescent COVID-19 from the United States, Italy and Spain. T cells, B-cell-depleted T cells, or PBMCs supplied cDNA or gDNA.

Authors' methods: Amplification with reference gene primers provided the estimates of nucleated cell counts. The data were produced by immunoSEQ multiplex PCR, yet TCRdb's version contains in-frame clones alone and is incomplete. Clone size and the V and J calls come from that table; the DNA yielded D and trimming. Here the sample spans about 22,000 clones, 65% to 85% being singletons. This CDR3 region has 14 residues. Germline CDR1 SGHTA, CDR2 FQGNSA. Trimming pared 5 bases from V and 2 bases from J, leaving 12 bases between. The TCR sequence derives from a man at least 80 years old with active or convalescent COVID-19. The chain joins TRBV7-2 to TRBJ2-5; a weak D match, TRBD2 (6 bases). The source material was peripheral blood. This CDR3 reads CASSRLRGQETQYF. CDR3 DNA sequence: TGTGCCAGCAGCCGTCTCCGGGGGCAAGAGACCCAGTACTTC.